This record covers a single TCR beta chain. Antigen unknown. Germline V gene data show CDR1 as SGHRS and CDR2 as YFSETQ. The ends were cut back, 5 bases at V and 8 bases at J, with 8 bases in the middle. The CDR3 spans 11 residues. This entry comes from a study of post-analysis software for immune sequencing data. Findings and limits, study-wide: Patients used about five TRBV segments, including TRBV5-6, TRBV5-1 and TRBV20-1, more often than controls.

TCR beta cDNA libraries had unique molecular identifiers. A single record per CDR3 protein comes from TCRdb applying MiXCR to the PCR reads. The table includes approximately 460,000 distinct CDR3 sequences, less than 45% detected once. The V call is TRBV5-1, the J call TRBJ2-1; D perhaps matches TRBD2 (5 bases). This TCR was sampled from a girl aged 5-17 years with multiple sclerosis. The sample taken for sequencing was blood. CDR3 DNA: TGCGCCAGCAGTGCAGCGGATGAGCAGTTCTTC. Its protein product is CASSAADEQFF.